Given below is one T cell receptor (beta chain) in context. The data were obtained in a study of CD8 T cells in Susac syndrome. Relapsing-remitting disease, either stable or active, was present in the multiple sclerosis controls, who were treatment-naive patients. It was with random hexamers that about 0.45 to 1 ug RNA was reverse transcribed. In TCRdb, the immunoSEQ multiplex PCR reads were re-called with MiXCR into one record per CDR3 protein. This sample has roughly 120,000 distinct CDR3 sequences; about 92% occur once, and the top ten carry under 0.095%. The germline V gene encodes CDR1 ENHRY and CDR2 SYGVKD. This CDR3 contains 17 residues. V lost 3 bases to trimming and J lost 0 bases, with 16 bases between them.

This chain joins TRBV10-3 and TRBJ2-3, with D hard to call. Sequenced material: CD4+ T cells from PBMCs. This TCR derives from a human donor with multiple sclerosis. In DNA form, the CDR3 reads TGTGCCATCAGTGAAGTCACATCTATCGGTAGCACAGATACGCAGTATTTT. This codes for CAISEVTSIGSTDTQYF.